The 19 T cell receptor beta chains below come from one sample, sequenced in a study of cytomegalovirus exposure and HLA in healthy donors. Libraries were prepared by immunoSEQ multiplex PCR; TCRdb keeps only in-frame clonotypes and omits some of them. The profile shows some 160,000 clones, 88% of them singletons. Specimen: PBMCs. Source of these receptors: a man aged 18-30 years in good health and CMV-seronegative.

The genes are TRBV5-1 and TRBJ1-1, with 8 bases matching TRBD1. The CDR3 is 17 amino acids. Germline V gene lookup returns CDR1 SGHRS and CDR2 YFSETQ. V gave up 3 bases and J gave up 6 bases; unmatched junction bases: 16. This CDR3 reads CASSSTGQGVQHSEAFF. For the CDR3, the DNA is TGCGCCAGCAGCTCCACCGGACAGGGAGTTCAACACTCTGAAGCTTTCTTT.

The chain couples TRBV5-1 to TRBJ2-1; possible D gene TRBD1, 6 bases. Germline V gene data show CDR1 as SGHRS and CDR2 as YFSETQ. V was clipped by 0 bases and J by 5 bases, with 9 bases between them. The CDR3 runs 14 residues. The CDR3 here is CASSLDRANNEQFF. The CDR3 nucleotides are TGCGCCAGCAGCTTGGACAGGGCAAACAATGAGCAGTTCTTC.

V usage is TRBV4-3 and J usage is TRBJ2-3; D gene unclear. The V and J ends lost 0 bases and 1 base respectively, with 5 bases between them. CDR1 is LGHNA and CDR2 is YSLEER in the germline V gene. The CDR3 sequence is 14 residues long. The CDR3 nucleotides read TGCGCCAGCAGCCAAGATCGAGGCACAGATACGCAGTATTTT. Protein sequence: CASSQDRGTDTQYF.

CDR3 in DNA: TGTGCCAGCAGCTTAGTGGGCGACATGAACACTGAAGCTTTCTTT. Translating gives CASSLVGDMNTEAFF. The chain carries TRBV7-9 and TRBJ1-1; D not certain. The CDR3 is made up of 15 amino acids. V shed 1 base and J shed 0 bases, with 9 bases lying between them. Germline CDR1 reads SEHNR; CDR2 reads FQNEAQ (reference sequence).

The chain couples TRBV27 to TRBJ2-5; 13 bases fit TRBD2. The germline V gene encodes CDR1 MNHEY and CDR2 SMNVEV (reference sequence). This CDR3 comprises 17 residues. Unmatched junction bases numbered 7, after V lost 5 bases and J lost 1 base. CDR3: CASSPQGTSGIQETQYF. The CDR3 DNA reads as TGTGCCAGCAGTCCTCAAGGGACTAGCGGGATCCAAGAGACCCAGTACTTC.

This rearrangement joins TRBV7-8 to TRBJ2-2; 7 nucleotides align to TRBD2. V was clipped by 1 base and J by 7 bases; unmatched bases: 9. The germline V gene encodes CDR1 SGHVS and CDR2 FQNEAQ. The CDR3 has 16 residues. CDR3 residues: CASSLGLGEGLGELFF. The CDR3 nucleotides read TGTGCCAGCAGCTTAGGATTGGGGGAGGGCCTCGGGGAGCTGTTTTTT.

The chain uses TRBV13 and TRBJ1-1; TRBD1 agrees at 8 bases. The CDR3 runs 14 residues. Trimming cost V 5 bases and J 4 bases; bases outside gene matches: 6. From germline, CDR1 is PRHDT and CDR2 FYEKMQ (reference sequence). DNA of the CDR3: TGTGCCAGCAGCGCCCGACAGGGGAGCACTGAAGCTTTCTTT. The encoded protein is CASSARQGSTEAFF.

The chain joins TRBV14 to TRBJ1-2; 8 nucleotides agree with TRBD1. The ends lost 2 bases at V and 6 bases at J; junction bases unmatched: 2. CDR1 and CDR2 (germline): SGHDN, FVKESK. This CDR3 has 13 amino acids. CDR3 amino acids: CASSQQGANGYTF. CDR3 in DNA: TGTGCCAGCAGCCAACAGGGGGCGAATGGCTACACCTTC.

This rearrangement joins TRBV10-2 to TRBJ2-7; TRBD2 might be the D (6 bases). Trimming stripped 6 bases from V and 1 base from J, with 22 bases between. Germline V gene lookup returns CDR1 WSHSY and CDR2 SAAADI. The CDR3 is 17 amino acids. The CDR3 region is CASRTALGGTQSYEQYF. In nucleotides, the CDR3 is TGCGCCAGCAGGACCGCCCTCGGCGGGACGCAGTCCTACGAGCAGTACTTC.

The genes are TRBV6-1 and TRBJ1-5; TRBD1 matches at 8 bases. The CDR3 has 13 residues. V shed 11 bases and J 6 bases; nucleotides not matched to a gene: 9. The germline V gene encodes CDR1 MNHNS and CDR2 SASEGT. DNA of the CDR3: TGTGCCGGCCAGGACAGGGAAGGTCAGCCCCAGCATTTT. Amino acid sequence: CAGQDREGQPQHF.

The chain carries TRBV2 and TRBJ2-2, with TRBD1 as a possible D gene (5 bases). The CDR3 sequence is 15 residues long. V was trimmed by 1 base and J by 5 bases, leaving 11 bases between them. From germline, CDR1 is SNHLY and CDR2 FYNNEI. The CDR3 sequence is CASSEVTGRTGELFF. In DNA, the CDR3 is TGTGCCAGCAGTGAAGTTACAGGCCGGACCGGGGAGCTGTTTTTT.

The chain recombines TRBV10-2 with TRBJ2-1; 7 nucleotides match TRBD2. Unmatched junction bases numbered 20, after V lost 5 bases and J lost 1 base. The CDR3 has 20 amino acids. Germline lookup yields CDR1 WSHSY and CDR2 SAAADI. CDR3 nucleotide sequence: TGCGCCAGCAGTCCCCATAAGGAGGGAGGGCCTCCATGGTCCTACAATGAGCAGTTCTTC. Protein product: CASSPHKEGGPPWSYNEQFF.

The CDR3 sequence is CASSLREKTGELFF. The DNA of the CDR3 is TGTGCCAGCAGTTTGCGGGAGAAAACCGGGGAGCTGTTTTTT. J is TRBJ2-2 and V is TRBV27, with 7 positions matching TRBD2. CDR1 and CDR2 from the germline V gene are MNHEY and SMNVEV (reference sequence). V dropped 3 bases and J dropped 5; count of bases not matched to a gene: 3. This CDR3 comprises 14 residues.

The genes are TRBV28 and TRBJ2-7; 11 bases map to TRBD2. The junction had 11 bases not matched to a gene; V was cut back by 7 bases and J by 3 bases. The CDR3 length is 16 residues. Germline loops: CDR1 MDHEN, CDR2 SYDVKM. CDR3 sequence reads: CASTTLGTSGYYEQYF. The CDR3 nucleotides are TGTGCCAGCACCACCCTAGGGACTAGCGGCTACTACGAGCAGTACTTC.

The rearrangement joins TRBV27 to TRBJ1-1; no definite D call. The germline CDR1 and CDR2 sequences are MNHEY and SMNVEV (reference sequence). V was trimmed by 6 bases and J by 7 bases, leaving 21 bases between them. CDR3 length: 15 amino acids. The CDR3 is CASSKRRSVDGEAFF. The CDR3 coding sequence is TGTGCCAGCAGCAAGAGGAGGTCGGTGGATGGTGAAGCTTTCTTT.

The chain has TRBV13 and TRBJ2-5; D gene unclear. The germline CDR1 and CDR2 sequences are PRHDT and FYEKMQ (reference sequence). The CDR3 has 14 amino acids. Between the trimmed V and J ends, which lost 1 base and 2 bases, there was a span of 8 bases. CDR3 region: CASSLVALQETQYF. The CDR3 DNA reads TGTGCCAGCAGCTTAGTGGCATTACAAGAGACCCAGTACTTC.

The chain couples TRBV11-2 to TRBJ2-3; TRBD2 matches 8 bases. CDR1 SGHAT and CDR2 FQNNGV come from the germline V gene. Germline trimming cut 4 bases from V and 2 bases from J; bases unmatched to any gene: 14. The length of the CDR3 is 18 residues. The CDR3: CASSSLGLRGDLTDTQYF. CDR3 nucleotide sequence: TGTGCCAGCAGCTCCCTGGGTCTGCGGGGGGATCTCACAGATACGCAGTATTTT.

The rearrangement joins TRBV28 to TRBJ1-5; D is ambiguous. Per the germline V gene, CDR1 is MDHEN and CDR2 is SYDVKM. Between the trimmed V and J ends, which lost 3 bases and 4 bases, there was a span of 16 bases. This CDR3 has 16 residues. This chain's CDR3 is CASSLLTAGLNQPQHF. The CDR3 region has the DNA TGTGCCAGCAGTTTGCTGACCGCAGGCTTAAATCAGCCCCAGCATTTT.

The chain has TRBV18 and TRBJ1-1; a possible D gene is TRBD1 (5 bases). There are 15 residues in the CDR3. Germline values: CDR1 KGHSH, CDR2 LQKENI. V lost 0 bases and J 1 base, leaving 9 bases between the germline ends. The CDR3 region has the DNA TGTGCCAGCTCACCACCTACAGGATGGAACACTGAAGCTTTCTTT. This translates into CASSPPTGWNTEAFF.